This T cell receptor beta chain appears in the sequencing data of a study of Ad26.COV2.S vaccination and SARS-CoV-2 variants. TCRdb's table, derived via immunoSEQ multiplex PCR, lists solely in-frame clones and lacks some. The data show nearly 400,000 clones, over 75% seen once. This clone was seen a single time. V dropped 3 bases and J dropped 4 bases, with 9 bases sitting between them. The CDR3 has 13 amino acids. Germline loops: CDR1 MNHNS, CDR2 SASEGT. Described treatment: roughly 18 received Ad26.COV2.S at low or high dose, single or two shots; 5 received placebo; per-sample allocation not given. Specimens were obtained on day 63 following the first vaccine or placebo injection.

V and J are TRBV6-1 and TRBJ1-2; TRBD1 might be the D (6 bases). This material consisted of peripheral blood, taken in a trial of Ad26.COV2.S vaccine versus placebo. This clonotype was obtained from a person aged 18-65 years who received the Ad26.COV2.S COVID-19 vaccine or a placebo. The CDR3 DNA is TGTGCCAGCAGTGATCAGGGGTTCTATGGCTACACCTTC. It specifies CASSDQGFYGYTF.